Sequencing of this TCR beta chain was carried out in a study of cytomegalovirus exposure and HLA in healthy donors. On the study more broadly: Early release data held some 79 million unique TCRs from HLA-typed donors. Findings and caveats of the study: Across donors, sequencing depth was assumed by presence/absence analyses to be roughly uniform. Productive status was seen about 87% or about 30% of the time for most TCR beta V segments in an earlier analysis. For cytomegalovirus status, the classifier reportedly gave diagnoses with high specificity and sensitivity.

There are 15 residues in the CDR3. V shed 1 base and J shed 3 bases, with 14 bases lying between them. Germline CDR1 and CDR2: SGDLS and YYNGEE. The PCR ran on 60 Vbeta and 13 Jbeta primers. Profiled with immunoSEQ multiplex PCR; TCRdb holds only in-frame clones, not every one. The table has around 110,000 clones, approximately 70% seen once; the top ten hold roughly 0.79%. About this clone itself: Its antigen is not known.

This receptor was taken from a boy aged 5-17 years in good health and CMV-seronegative. Sequenced sample: PBMCs. This chain links TRBV9 with TRBJ2-7; possibly TRBD1 for D (6 bases). The CDR3 DNA sequence: TGTGCCAGCAGCGTAAGCCAGGGGCCCTTCTACGAGCAGTACTTC. Protein sequence: CASSVSQGPFYEQYF.